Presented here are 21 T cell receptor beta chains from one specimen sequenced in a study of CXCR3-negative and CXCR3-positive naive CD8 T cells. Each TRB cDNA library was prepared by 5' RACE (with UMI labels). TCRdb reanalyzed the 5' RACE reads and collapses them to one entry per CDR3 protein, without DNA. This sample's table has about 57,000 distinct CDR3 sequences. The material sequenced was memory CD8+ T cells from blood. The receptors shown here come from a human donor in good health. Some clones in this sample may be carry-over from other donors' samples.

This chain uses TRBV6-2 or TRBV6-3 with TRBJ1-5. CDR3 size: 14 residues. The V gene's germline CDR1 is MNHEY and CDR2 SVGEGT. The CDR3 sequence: CASSYSYSNQPQHF.

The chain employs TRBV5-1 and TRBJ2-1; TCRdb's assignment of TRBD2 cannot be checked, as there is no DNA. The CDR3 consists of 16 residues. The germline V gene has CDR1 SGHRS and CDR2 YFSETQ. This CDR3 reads CASSLWTSGGYNEQFF.

This CDR3 reads CSAVESRFQETQYF. The chain combines TRBV29-1 with TRBJ2-5. CDR1 and CDR2 (germline): SQVTM, ANQGSEA. This CDR3 has 14 amino acids.

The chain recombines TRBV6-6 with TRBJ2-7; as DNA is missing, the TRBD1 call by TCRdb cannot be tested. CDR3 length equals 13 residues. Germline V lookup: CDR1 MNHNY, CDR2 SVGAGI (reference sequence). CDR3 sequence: CASSYGDGYEQYF.

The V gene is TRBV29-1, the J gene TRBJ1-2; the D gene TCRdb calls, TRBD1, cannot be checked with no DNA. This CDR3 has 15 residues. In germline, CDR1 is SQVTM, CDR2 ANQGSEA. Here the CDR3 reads CSVEFGAGVNYGYTF.

The CDR3 loop reads CASSKKRTSPSTDTQYF. The rearrangement uses TRBV21-1 and TRBJ2-3; TCRdb gives TRBD2 as the D gene, but with no DNA this cannot be confirmed. TRBV21-1 is a known pseudogene. This CDR3 region has 17 residues.

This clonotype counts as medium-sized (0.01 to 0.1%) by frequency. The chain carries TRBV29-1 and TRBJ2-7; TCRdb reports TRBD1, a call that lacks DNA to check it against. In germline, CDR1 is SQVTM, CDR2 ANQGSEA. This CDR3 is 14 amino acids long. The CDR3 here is CSVDGAGEPYEQYF.

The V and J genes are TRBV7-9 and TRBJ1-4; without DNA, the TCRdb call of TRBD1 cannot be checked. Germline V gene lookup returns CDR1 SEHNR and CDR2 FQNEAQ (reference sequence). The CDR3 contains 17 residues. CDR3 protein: CASSLSGQAVTNEKLFF.

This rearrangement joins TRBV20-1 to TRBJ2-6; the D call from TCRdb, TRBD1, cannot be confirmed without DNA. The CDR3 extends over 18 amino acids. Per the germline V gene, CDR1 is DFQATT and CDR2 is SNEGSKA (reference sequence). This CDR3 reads CSARGRDRGTSGANVLTF.

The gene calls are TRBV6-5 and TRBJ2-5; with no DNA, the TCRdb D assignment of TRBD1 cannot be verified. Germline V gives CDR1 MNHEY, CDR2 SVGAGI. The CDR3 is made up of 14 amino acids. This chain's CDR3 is CASSWDGYQETQYF.

CDR3: CSARDRESYEQYF. This sequence joins TRBV20-1 and TRBJ2-7; the TRBD1 assignment by TCRdb is unverifiable without DNA. Germline V gene sequence: CDR1 DFQATT, CDR2 SNEGSKA (reference sequence). This CDR3 spans 13 amino acids.

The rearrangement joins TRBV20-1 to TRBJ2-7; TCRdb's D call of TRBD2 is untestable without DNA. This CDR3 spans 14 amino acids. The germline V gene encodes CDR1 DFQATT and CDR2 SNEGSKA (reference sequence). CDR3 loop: CSASPWRGEETQYF.

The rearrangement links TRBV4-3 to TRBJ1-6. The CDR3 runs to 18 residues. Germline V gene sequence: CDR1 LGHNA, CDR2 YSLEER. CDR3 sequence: CASSQDDGSSSYNSPLHF.

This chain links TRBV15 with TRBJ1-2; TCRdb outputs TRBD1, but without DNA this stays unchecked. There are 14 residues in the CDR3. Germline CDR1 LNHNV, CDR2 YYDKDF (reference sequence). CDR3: CATSRVEGGYGYTF.

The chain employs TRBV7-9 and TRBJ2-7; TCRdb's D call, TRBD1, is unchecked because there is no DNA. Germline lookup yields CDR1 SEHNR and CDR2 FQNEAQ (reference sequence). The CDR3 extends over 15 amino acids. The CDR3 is CASSPTVMDTYEQYF.

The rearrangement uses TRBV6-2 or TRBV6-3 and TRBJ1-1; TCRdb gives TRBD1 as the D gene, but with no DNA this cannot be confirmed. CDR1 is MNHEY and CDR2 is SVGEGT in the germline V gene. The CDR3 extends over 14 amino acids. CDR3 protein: CASSYTPLGPEAFF.

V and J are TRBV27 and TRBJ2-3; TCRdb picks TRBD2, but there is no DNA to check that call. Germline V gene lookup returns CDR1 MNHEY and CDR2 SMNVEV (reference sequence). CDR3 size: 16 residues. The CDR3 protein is CASSLTSGTSTDTQYF.

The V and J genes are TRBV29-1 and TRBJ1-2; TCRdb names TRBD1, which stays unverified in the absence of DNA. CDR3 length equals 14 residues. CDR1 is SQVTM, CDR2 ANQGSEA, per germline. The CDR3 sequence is CSVEETTGFYGYTF.

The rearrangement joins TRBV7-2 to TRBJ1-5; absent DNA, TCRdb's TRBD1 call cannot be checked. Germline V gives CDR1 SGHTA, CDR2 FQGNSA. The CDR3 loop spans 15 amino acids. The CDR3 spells CASSLKGQPHQPQHF. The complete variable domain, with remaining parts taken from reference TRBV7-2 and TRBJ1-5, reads GAGVSQSPSNKVTEKGKDVELRCDPISGHTALYWYRQSLGQGLEFLIYFQGNSAPDKSGLPSDRFSAERTGGSVSTLTIQRTQQEDSAVYLCASSLKGQPHQPQHFGDGTRLSIL.

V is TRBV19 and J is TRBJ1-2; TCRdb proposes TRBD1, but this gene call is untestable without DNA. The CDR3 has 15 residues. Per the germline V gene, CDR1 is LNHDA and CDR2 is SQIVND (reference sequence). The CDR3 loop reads CASSPTGVPSYGYTF.

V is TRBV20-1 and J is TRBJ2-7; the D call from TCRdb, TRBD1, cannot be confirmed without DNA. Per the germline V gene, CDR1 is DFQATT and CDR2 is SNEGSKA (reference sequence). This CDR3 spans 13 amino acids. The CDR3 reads CSAVNREIYEQYF.